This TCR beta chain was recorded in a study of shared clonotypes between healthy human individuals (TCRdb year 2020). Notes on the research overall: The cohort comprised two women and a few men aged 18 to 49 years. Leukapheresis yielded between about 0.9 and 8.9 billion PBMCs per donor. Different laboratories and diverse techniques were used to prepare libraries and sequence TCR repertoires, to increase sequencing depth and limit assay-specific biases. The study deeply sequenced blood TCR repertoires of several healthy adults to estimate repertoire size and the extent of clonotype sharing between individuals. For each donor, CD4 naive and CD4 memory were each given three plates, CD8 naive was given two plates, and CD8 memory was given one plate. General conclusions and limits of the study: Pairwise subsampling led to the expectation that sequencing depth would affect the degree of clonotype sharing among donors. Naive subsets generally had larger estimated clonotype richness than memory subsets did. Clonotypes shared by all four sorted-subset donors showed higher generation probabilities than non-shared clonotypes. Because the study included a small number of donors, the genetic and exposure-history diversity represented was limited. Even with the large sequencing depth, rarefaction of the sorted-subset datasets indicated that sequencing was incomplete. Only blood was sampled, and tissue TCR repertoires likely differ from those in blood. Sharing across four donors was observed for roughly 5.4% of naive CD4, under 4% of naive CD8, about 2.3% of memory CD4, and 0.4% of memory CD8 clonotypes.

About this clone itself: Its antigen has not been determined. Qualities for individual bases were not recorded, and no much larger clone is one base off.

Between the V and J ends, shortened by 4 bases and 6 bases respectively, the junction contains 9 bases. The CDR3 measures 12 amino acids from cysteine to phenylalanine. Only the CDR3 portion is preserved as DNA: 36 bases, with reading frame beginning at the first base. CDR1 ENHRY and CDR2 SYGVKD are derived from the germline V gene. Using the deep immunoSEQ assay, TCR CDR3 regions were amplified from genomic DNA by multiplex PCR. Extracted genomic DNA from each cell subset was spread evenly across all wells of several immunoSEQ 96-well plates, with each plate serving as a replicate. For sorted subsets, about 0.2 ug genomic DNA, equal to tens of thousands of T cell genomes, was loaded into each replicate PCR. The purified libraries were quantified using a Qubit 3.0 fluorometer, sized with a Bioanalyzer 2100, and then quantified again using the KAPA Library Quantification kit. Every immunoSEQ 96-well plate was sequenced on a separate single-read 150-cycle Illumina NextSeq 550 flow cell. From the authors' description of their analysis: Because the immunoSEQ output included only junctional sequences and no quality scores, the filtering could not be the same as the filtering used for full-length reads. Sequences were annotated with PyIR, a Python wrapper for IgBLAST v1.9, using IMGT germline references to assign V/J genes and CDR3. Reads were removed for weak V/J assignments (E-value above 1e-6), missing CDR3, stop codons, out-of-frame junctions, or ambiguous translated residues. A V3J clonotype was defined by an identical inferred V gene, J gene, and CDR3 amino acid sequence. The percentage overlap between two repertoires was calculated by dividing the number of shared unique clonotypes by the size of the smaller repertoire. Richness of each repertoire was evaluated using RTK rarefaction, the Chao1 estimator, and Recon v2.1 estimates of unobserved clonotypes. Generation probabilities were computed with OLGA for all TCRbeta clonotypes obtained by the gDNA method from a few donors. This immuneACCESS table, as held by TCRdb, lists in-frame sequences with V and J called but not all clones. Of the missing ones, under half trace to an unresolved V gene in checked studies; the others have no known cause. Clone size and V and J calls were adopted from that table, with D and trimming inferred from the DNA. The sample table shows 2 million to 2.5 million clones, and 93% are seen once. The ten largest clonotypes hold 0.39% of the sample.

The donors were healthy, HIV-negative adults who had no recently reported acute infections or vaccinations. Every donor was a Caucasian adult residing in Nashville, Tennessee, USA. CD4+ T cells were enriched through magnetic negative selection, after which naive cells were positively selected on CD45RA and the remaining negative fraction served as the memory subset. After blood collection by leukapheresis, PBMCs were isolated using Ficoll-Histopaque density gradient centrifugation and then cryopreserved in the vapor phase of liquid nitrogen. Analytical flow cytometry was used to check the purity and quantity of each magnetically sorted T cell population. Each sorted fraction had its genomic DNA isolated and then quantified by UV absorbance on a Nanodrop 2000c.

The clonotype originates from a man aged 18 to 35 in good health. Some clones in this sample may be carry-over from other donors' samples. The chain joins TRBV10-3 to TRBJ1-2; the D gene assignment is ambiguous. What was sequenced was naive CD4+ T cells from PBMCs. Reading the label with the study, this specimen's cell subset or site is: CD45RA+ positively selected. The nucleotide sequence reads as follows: TGTGCCATCAGTGCCGACTTGAATGGCTACACCTTC. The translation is CAISADLNGYTF.